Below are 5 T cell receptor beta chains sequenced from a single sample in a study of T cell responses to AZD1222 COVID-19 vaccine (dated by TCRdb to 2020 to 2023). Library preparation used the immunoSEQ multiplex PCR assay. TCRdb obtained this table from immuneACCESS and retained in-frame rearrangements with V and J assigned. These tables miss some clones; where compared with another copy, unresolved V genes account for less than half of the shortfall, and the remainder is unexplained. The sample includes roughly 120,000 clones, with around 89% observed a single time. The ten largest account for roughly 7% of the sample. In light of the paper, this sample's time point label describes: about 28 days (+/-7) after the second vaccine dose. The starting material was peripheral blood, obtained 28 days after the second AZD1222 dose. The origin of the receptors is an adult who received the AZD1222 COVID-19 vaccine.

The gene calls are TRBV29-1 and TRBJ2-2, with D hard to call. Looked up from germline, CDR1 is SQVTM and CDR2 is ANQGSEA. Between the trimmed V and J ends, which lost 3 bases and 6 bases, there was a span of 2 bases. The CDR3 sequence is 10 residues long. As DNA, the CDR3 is TGCAGCGTTGACGCCGGGGAGCTGTTTTTT. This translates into CSVDAGELFF.

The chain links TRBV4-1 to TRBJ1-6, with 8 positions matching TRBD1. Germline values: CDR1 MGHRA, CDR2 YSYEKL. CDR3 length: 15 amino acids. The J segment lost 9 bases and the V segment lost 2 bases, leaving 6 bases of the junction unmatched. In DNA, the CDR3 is TGCGCCAGCAGCCAATGGCCCGACAGGGGTTCACCCCTCCACTTT. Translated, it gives CASSQWPDRGSPLHF.

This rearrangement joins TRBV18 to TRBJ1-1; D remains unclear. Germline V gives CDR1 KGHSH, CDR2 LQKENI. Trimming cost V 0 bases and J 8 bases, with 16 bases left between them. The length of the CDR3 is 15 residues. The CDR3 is CASSPPELGVLEAFF. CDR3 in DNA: TGTGCCAGCTCACCACCAGAATTAGGAGTTCTAGAAGCTTTCTTT.

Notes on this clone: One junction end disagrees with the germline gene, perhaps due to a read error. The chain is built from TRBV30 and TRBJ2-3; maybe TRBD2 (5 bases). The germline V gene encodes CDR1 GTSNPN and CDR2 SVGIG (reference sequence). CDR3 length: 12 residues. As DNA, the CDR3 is TGTGCCGGGAGTCCGGTCGCAGATACGCAGTATTTT. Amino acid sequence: CAGSPVADTQYF.

CDR3 sequence (DNA): TGTGCCAGCAGCCTCACCTTGGAGGCGGCCTACAATGAGCAGTTCTTC. Its protein is CASSLTLEAAYNEQFF. The chain links TRBV14 to TRBJ2-1; weak D call: TRBD2 (5 bases). V gave up 4 bases and J gave up 2 bases, with 15 bases separating them. The CDR3 contains 16 residues. Germline CDR1 and CDR2: SGHDN and FVKESK.